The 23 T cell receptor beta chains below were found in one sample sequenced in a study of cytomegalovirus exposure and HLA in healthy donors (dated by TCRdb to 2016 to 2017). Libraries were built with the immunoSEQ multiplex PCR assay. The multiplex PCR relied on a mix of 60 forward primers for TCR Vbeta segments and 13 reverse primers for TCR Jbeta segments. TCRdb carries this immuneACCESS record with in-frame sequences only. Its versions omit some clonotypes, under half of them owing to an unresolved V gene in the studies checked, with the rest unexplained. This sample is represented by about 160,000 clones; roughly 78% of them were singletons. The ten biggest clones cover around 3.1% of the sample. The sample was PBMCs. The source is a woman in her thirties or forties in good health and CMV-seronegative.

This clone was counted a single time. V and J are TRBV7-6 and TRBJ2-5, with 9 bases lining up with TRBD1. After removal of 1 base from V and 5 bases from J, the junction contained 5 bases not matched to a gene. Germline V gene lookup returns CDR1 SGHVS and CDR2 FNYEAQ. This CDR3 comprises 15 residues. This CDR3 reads CASSLDGTGSETQYF. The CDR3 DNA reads TGTGCCAGCAGCTTAGATGGGACAGGGTCCGAGACCCAGTACTTC.

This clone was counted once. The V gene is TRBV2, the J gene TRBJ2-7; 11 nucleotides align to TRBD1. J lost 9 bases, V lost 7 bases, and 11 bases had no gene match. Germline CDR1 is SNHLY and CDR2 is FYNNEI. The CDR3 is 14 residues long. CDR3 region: CASTGTGGNLGQYF. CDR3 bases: TGTGCCAGCACTGGGACAGGGGGTAATTTGGGGCAGTACTTC.

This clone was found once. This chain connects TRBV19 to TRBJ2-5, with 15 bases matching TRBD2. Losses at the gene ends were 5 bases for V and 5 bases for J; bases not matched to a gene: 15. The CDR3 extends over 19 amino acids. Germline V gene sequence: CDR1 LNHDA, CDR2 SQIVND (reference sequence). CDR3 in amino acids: CASSSRGLAGGSGLETQYF. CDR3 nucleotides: TGTGCCAGTAGTTCCCGGGGACTAGCGGGGGGTTCAGGGCTGGAGACCCAGTACTTC.

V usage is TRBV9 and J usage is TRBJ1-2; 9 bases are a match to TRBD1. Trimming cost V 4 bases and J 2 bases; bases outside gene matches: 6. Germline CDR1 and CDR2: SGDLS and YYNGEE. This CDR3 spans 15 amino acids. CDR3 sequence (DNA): TGTGCCAGCAGCCCGGGACAGGGCTCCAACTATGGCTACACCTTC. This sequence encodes CASSPGQGSNYGYTF. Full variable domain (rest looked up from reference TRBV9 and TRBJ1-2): DSGVTQTPKHLITATGQRVTLRCSPRSGDLSVYWYQQSLDQGLQFLIQYYNGEERAKGNILERFSAQQFPDLHSELNLSSLELGDSALYFCASSPGQGSNYGYTFGSGTRLTVV.

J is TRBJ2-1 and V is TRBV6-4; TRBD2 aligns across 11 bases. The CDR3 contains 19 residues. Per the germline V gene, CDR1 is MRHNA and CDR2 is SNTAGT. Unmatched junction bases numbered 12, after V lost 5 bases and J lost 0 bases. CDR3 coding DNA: TGTGCCAGCAGTCTGCTGGCTAGCGGGGGGCTACCCTCCTACAATGAGCAGTTCTTC. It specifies CASSLLASGGLPSYNEQFF.

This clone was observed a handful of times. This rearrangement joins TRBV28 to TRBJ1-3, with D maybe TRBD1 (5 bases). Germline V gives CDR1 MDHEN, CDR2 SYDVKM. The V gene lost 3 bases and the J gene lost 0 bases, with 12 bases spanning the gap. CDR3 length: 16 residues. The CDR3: CASSLSGDHSGNTIYF. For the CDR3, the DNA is TGTGCCAGCAGTTTGTCGGGGGACCACTCTGGAAACACCATATATTTT.

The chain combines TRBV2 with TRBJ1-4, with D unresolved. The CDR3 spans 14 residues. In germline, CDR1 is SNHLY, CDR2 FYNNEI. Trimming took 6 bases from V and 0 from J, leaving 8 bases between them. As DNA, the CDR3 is TGTGCCAGCAGATTCGTTGCAACTAATGAAAAACTGTTTTTT. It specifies CASRFVATNEKLFF.

CDR3: CASSESPRGNEQFF. The CDR3 bases are TGCGCCAGCAGTGAGTCGCCCCGGGGGAATGAGCAGTTCTTC. V usage is TRBV10-1 and J usage is TRBJ2-1, with D possibly being TRBD2 (6 bases). Trimming shortened V by 0 bases and J by 7 bases, and 10 bases separated the two germline ends. Germline assignment: CDR1 WNHNN and CDR2 SYGVQD (reference sequence). This CDR3 spans 14 amino acids.

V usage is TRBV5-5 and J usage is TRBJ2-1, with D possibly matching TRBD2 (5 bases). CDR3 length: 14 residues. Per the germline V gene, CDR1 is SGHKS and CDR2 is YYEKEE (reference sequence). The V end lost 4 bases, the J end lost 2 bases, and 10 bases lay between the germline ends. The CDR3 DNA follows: TGTGCCAGCAGCCTCGACGGGACCTACAATGAGCAGTTCTTC. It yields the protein CASSLDGTYNEQFF.

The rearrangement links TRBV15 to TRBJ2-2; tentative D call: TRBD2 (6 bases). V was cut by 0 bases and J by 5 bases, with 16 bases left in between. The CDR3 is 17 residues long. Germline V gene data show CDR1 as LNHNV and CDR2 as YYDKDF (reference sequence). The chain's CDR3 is CATSRERRGPGTGELFF. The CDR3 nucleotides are TGTGCCACCAGCAGAGAGAGGAGGGGCCCGGGGACCGGGGAGCTGTTTTTT.

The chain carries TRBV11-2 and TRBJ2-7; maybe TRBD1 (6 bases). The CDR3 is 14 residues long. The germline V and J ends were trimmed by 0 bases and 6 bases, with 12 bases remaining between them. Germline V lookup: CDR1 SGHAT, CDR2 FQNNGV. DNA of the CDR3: TGTGCCAGCAGCTTAGATCTGGGGGCGGGCGAGCAGTACTTC. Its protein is CASSLDLGAGEQYF.

The CDR3 sequence is CASSPDRSTDTQYF. The DNA for the CDR3 is TGTGCCAGTAGTCCGGACAGATCGACAGATACGCAGTATTTT. The J gene is TRBJ2-3, the V gene TRBV19; possibly TRBD1 for D (6 bases). In germline, CDR1 is LNHDA, CDR2 SQIVND (reference sequence). The CDR3 consists of 14 residues. The V gene lost 5 bases and the J gene lost 3 bases, with 12 bases spanning the gap.

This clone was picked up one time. The CDR3 reads CASSLAATGELFF. As DNA, the CDR3 is TGTGCCAGCAGCTTAGCGGCCACCGGGGAGCTGTTTTTT. The chain links TRBV7-8 to TRBJ2-2; no reliable D call. Trimming took off 0 bases at V and 4 bases at J, with 3 bases between the two ends. CDR1 is SGHVS and CDR2 is FQNEAQ in the germline V gene. The CDR3 has 13 residues.

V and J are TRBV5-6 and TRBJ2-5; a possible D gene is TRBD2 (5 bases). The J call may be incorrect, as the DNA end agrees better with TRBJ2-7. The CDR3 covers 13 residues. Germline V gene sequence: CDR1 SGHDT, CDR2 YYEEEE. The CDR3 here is CASSFLREIEQYF. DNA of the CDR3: TGTGCCAGCAGCTTTTTGAGGGAGATCGAGCAGTACTTC.

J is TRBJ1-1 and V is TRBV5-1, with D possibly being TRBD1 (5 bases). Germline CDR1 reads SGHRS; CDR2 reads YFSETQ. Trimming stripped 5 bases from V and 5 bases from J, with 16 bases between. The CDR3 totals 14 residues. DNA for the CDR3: TGCGCCAGCAGATCCGGGGGAACGGGTACTGAAGCTTTCTTT. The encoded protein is CASRSGGTGTEAFF. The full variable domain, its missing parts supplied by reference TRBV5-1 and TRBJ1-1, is KAGVTQTPRYLIKTRGQQVTLSCSPISGHRSVSWYQQTPGQGLQFLFEYFSETQRNKGNFPGRFSGRQFSNSRSEMNVSTLELGDSALYLCASRSGGTGTEAFFGQGTRLTVV.

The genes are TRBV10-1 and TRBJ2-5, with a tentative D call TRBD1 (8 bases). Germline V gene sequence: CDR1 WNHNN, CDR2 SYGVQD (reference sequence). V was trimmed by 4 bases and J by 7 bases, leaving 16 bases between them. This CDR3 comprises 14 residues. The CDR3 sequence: CASSAMDREGTQYF. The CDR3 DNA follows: TGCGCCAGCAGTGCGATGGACAGGGAGGGGACCCAGTACTTC.

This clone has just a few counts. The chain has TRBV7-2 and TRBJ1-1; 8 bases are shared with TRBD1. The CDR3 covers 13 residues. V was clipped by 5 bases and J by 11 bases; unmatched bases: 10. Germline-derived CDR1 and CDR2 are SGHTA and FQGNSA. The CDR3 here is CASSPMTGVLAFF. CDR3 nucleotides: TGTGCCAGCAGCCCCATGACAGGGGTGTTGGCTTTCTTT.

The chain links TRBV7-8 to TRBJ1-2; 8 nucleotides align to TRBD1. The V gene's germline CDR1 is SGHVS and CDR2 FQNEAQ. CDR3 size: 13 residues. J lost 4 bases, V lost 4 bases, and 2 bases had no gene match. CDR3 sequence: CASSSGGSYGYTF. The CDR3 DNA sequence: TGTGCCAGCAGCTCAGGGGGCTCCTATGGCTACACCTTC.

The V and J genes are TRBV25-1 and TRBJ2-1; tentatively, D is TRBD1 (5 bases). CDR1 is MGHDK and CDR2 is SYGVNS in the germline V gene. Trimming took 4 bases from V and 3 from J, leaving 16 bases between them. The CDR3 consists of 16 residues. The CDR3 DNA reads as TGTGCCAGCAGTGTTCCAGGGTCAGGGAACTACAATGAGCAGTTCTTC. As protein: CASSVPGSGNYNEQFF.

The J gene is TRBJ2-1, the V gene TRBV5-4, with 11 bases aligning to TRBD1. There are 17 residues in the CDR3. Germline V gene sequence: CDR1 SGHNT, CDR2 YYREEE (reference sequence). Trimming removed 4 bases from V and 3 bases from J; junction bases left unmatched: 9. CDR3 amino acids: CASSVDGQGAVYNEQFF. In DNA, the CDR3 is TGTGCCAGCAGCGTGGACGGACAGGGGGCCGTCTACAATGAGCAGTTCTTC.

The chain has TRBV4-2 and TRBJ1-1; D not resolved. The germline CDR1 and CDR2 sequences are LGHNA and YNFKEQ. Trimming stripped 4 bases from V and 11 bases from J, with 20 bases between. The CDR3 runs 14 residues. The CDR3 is CASSPSTWMCYAFF. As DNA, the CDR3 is TGTGCCAGCAGCCCTAGTACTTGGATGTGCTATGCTTTCTTT.

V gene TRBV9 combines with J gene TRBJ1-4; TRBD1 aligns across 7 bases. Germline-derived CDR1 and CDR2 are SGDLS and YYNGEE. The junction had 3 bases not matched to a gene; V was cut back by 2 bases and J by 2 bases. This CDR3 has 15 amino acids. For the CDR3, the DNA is TGTGCCAGCAGCGTGGGGGACAGTACTAATGAAAAACTGTTTTTT. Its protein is CASSVGDSTNEKLFF. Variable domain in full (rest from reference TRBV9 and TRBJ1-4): DSGVTQTPKHLITATGQRVTLRCSPRSGDLSVYWYQQSLDQGLQFLIQYYNGEERAKGNILERFSAQQFPDLHSELNLSSLELGDSALYFCASSVGDSTNEKLFFGSGTQLSVL.

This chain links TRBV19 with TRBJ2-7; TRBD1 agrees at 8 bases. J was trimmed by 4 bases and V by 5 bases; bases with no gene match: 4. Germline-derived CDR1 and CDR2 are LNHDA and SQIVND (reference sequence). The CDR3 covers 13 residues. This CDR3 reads CASSQGAVYEQYF. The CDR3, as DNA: TGTGCCAGTAGTCAGGGGGCTGTTTACGAGCAGTACTTC. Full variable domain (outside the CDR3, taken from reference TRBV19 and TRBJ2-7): DGGITQSPKYLFRKEGQNVTLSCEQNLNHDAMYWYRQDPGQGLRLIYYSQIVNDFQKGDIAEGYSVSREKKESFPLTVTSAQKNPTAFYLCASSQGAVYEQYFGPGTRLTVT.